In its sample, the clone carrying this T cell receptor beta chain was seen a few times. Its antigen is undetermined. The trim removed 4 bases at V and 4 bases at J, leaving 6 bases unmatched. CDR3 length equals 15 residues. From germline, CDR1 is MNHEY and CDR2 SVGAGI. The record originates from a study of vaccination effects on CD4 cells after COVID-19. As for the study in general: After expansion with viral peptide pools in the ViraFEST assay, antigen-specific CD4+ T cells were sequenced.

Sequenced by immunoSEQ multiplex PCR; TCRdb stores in-frame clones only, minus some. This sample carries about 46,000 clones, approximately 74% of them seen once, and the ten largest clones take roughly 8.7%. Scientists isolated CD4+ T cells after an approximately 9-day culture period ended. Cultures received IL-2 medium that replaced half the medium on days 3 and 7. The receptor was derived from a human donor who had a prior SARS-CoV-2 infection. This chain joins TRBV6-5 and TRBJ1-2; 10 bases are shared with TRBD1. The specimen comprised CD4+ T cells from PBMCs cultured without peptide, sampled before COVID-19 vaccination. The CDR3 nucleotides are TGTGCCAGCAGTTCGACAGGGGGCCGCCGCTATGGCTACACCTTC. This translates into CASSSTGGRRYGYTF.